Listed below are T cell receptor beta chains from one sample, sequenced in a study of cytomegalovirus exposure and HLA in healthy donors. TCRdb's table, derived via immunoSEQ multiplex PCR, lists solely in-frame clones and lacks some. The sample has approximately 170,000 clones, about 81% seen once. The sequenced material came from PBMCs. These TCRs come from a man aged 30 to 45 in good health and CMV-seropositive. The CDR3 runs from the conserved cysteine through the conserved F or W. A D gene is named only where the DNA matches it firmly. Expanded clones get a size class; other rows say once, few or many, or leave the size out.

cdr3_aa: CAYNREAYEQYF
cdr3_nt: TGTGCTTATAATAGGGAGGCCTACGAGCAGTACTTC
clone_size: NA
d_call: NA
v_call: TRBV30
cdr3_length: 12
j_call: TRBJ2-7

cdr3_aa: CASSVLGQGPYNEQFF
cdr3_nt: TGTGCCAGCAGTGTATTGGGACAGGGGCCCTACAATGAGCAGTTCTTC
clone_size: once
d_call: TRBD1
v_call: TRBV6-1
cdr3_length: 16
j_call: TRBJ2-1

cdr3_aa: CASSLVNPARGGGTYEQYF
cdr3_nt: TGTGCCAGCAGCTTAGTTAACCCCGCCCGGGGGGGCGGAACCTACGAGCAGTACTTC
clone_size: NA
d_call: TRBD2
v_call: TRBV7-9
cdr3_length: 19
j_call: TRBJ2-7

cdr3_aa: CASSPTTDPSTDTQYF
cdr3_nt: TGTGCCAGCAGCCCTACGACAGATCCTAGCACAGATACGCAGTATTTT
clone_size: NA
d_call: NA
v_call: TRBV7-8
cdr3_length: 16
j_call: TRBJ2-3

cdr3_aa: CASSFTTDPRGNEQFF
cdr3_nt: TGCGCCAGCAGCTTTACCACGGACCCAAGGGGGAATGAGCAGTTCTTC
clone_size: NA
d_call: NA
v_call: TRBV5-1
cdr3_length: 16
j_call: TRBJ2-1

cdr3_aa: CASSLLGQGSHEQYF
cdr3_nt: TGTGCCAGCAGCTTGTTGGGACAGGGGTCCCACGAGCAGTACTTC
clone_size: NA
d_call: TRBD1
v_call: TRBV5-6
cdr3_length: 15
j_call: TRBJ2-7

cdr3_aa: CASSLGGTGGGNPQYF
cdr3_nt: TGCGCCAGCAGCTTGGGAGGGACAGGGGGCGGAAATCCGCAGTATTTT
clone_size: NA
d_call: TRBD1
v_call: TRBV5-1
cdr3_length: 16
j_call: TRBJ2-3

cdr3_aa: CSASRPGANTGELFF
cdr3_nt: TGCAGCGCCTCCCGGCCGGGAGCCAACACCGGGGAGCTGTTTTTT
clone_size: few
d_call: NA
v_call: TRBV29-1
cdr3_length: 15
j_call: TRBJ2-2

cdr3_aa: CAWATGGNQPQHF
cdr3_nt: TGTGCCTGGGCCACAGGGGGCAATCAGCCCCAGCATTTT
clone_size: NA
d_call: TRBD1
v_call: TRBV30
cdr3_length: 13
j_call: TRBJ1-5

cdr3_aa: CAWSPQGNQPQHF
cdr3_nt: TGTGCCTGGAGTCCTCAGGGGAATCAGCCCCAGCATTTT
clone_size: NA
d_call: NA
v_call: TRBV30
cdr3_length: 13
j_call: TRBJ1-5

cdr3_aa: CATSRNLGGETEAFF
cdr3_nt: TGTGCCACCAGCAGAAACCTTGGGGGGGAGACTGAAGCTTTCTTT
clone_size: NA
d_call: NA
v_call: TRBV15
cdr3_length: 15
j_call: TRBJ1-1

cdr3_aa: CASSPERVEQFF
cdr3_nt: TGTGCCAGCAGCCCGGAGAGGGTTGAGCAGTTCTTC
clone_size: NA
d_call: NA
v_call: TRBV5-4
cdr3_length: 12
j_call: TRBJ2-1

cdr3_aa: CASSSSEGGGYNEQFF
cdr3_nt: TGTGCCAGCAGCTCATCTGAGGGGGGGGGCTACAATGAGCAGTTCTTC
clone_size: NA
d_call: NA
v_call: TRBV7-2
cdr3_length: 16
j_call: TRBJ2-1

cdr3_aa: CAWSRKGAAGANVLTF
cdr3_nt: TGTGCCTGGAGTCGGAAGGGGGCAGCTGGGGCCAACGTCCTGACTTTC
clone_size: NA
d_call: TRBD1
v_call: TRBV30
cdr3_length: 16
j_call: TRBJ2-6

cdr3_aa: CASSQEAQETQYF
cdr3_nt: TGCGCCAGCAGCCAAGAAGCGCAAGAGACCCAGTACTTC
clone_size: NA
d_call: NA
v_call: TRBV4-3
cdr3_length: 13
j_call: TRBJ2-5

cdr3_aa: CASSLRGRGWDNQPQHF
cdr3_nt: TGTGCCAGTAGTTTACGGGGACGGGGGTGGGACAATCAGCCCCAGCATTTT
clone_size: NA
d_call: NA
v_call: TRBV19
cdr3_length: 17
j_call: TRBJ1-5

cdr3_aa: CASRLQNLGSYEQYF
cdr3_nt: TGTGCCAGTAGACTACAAAACTTGGGCTCCTACGAGCAGTACTTC
clone_size: NA
d_call: NA
v_call: TRBV19
cdr3_length: 15
j_call: TRBJ2-7

cdr3_aa: CASSPTGYSGANVLTF
cdr3_nt: TGTGCCAGCTCACCGACAGGTTACTCTGGGGCCAACGTCCTGACTTTC
clone_size: NA
d_call: NA
v_call: TRBV18
cdr3_length: 16
j_call: TRBJ2-6

cdr3_aa: CASSIIRDNHNEQFF
cdr3_nt: TGTGCCAGTAGTATTATCCGGGACAATCACAATGAGCAGTTCTTC
clone_size: few
d_call: NA
v_call: TRBV19
cdr3_length: 15
j_call: TRBJ2-1

cdr3_aa: CASSSPGGREKLFF
cdr3_nt: TGTGCCAGCAGCTCTCCAGGAGGCCGAGAAAAACTGTTTTTT
clone_size: few
d_call: NA
v_call: TRBV7-2
cdr3_length: 14
j_call: TRBJ1-4

cdr3_aa: CASSLAGREGTDTQYF
cdr3_nt: TGCGCCAGCAGCTTGGCCGGGCGGGAGGGCACAGATACGCAGTATTTT
clone_size: NA
d_call: TRBD2
v_call: TRBV5-1
cdr3_length: 16
j_call: TRBJ2-3

cdr3_aa: CATSRGQNGQAKSYEQYF
cdr3_nt: TGTGCCACCAGCAGAGGGCAAAATGGACAGGCGAAATCCTACGAGCAGTACTTC
clone_size: NA
d_call: TRBD1
v_call: TRBV15
cdr3_length: 18
j_call: TRBJ2-7

cdr3_aa: CASSEQGFREQFF
cdr3_nt: TGTGCCAGCAGTGAACAGGGGTTTCGTGAGCAGTTCTTC
clone_size: NA
d_call: NA
v_call: TRBV25-1
cdr3_length: 13
j_call: TRBJ2-1

cdr3_aa: CASSPTRGGLETQYF
cdr3_nt: TGTGCCAGCAGCCCCACCCGGGGGGGCCTTGAGACCCAGTACTTC
clone_size: NA
d_call: TRBD2
v_call: TRBV11-3
cdr3_length: 15
j_call: TRBJ2-5

cdr3_aa: CASSLAPGGRQYF
cdr3_nt: TGTGCCAGCAGCTTAGCCCCCGGGGGGCGGCAGTACTTC
clone_size: NA
d_call: NA
v_call: TRBV7-9
cdr3_length: 13
j_call: TRBJ2-5

cdr3_aa: CASSAGTGVNYEQYF
cdr3_nt: TGTGCCAGCAGCGCCGGGACAGGGGTGAACTACGAGCAGTACTTC
clone_size: NA
d_call: TRBD1
v_call: TRBV6-1
cdr3_length: 15
j_call: TRBJ2-7

cdr3_aa: CATKDRALETQYF
cdr3_nt: TGTGCCACTAAGGACAGGGCTTTGGAGACCCAGTACTTC
clone_size: NA
d_call: TRBD1
v_call: TRBV19
cdr3_length: 13
j_call: TRBJ2-5

cdr3_aa: CASSQRDRGNTEAFF
cdr3_nt: TGCGCCAGCAGCCAGAGGGACAGAGGGAACACTGAAGCTTTCTTT
clone_size: few
d_call: TRBD1
v_call: TRBV4-3
cdr3_length: 15
j_call: TRBJ1-1

cdr3_aa: CASSPGVYGYTF
cdr3_nt: TGTGCCAGCTCGCCGGGGGTCTATGGCTACACCTTC
clone_size: once
d_call: NA
v_call: TRBV28
cdr3_length: 12
j_call: TRBJ1-2

cdr3_aa: CASSIDDLAPGRYNEQFF
cdr3_nt: TGTGCCAGTAGTATAGACGACCTAGCGCCGGGCAGATACAATGAGCAGTTCTTC
clone_size: NA
d_call: NA
v_call: TRBV19
cdr3_length: 18
j_call: TRBJ2-1

cdr3_aa: CASSVDSGNYGYTF
cdr3_nt: TGTGCCAGCAGCGTAGATTCAGGAAACTATGGCTACACCTTC
clone_size: few
d_call: NA
v_call: TRBV9
cdr3_length: 14
j_call: TRBJ1-2

cdr3_aa: CASSPPGHQRRGYTF
cdr3_nt: TGTGCCAGTAGTCCGCCGGGACACCAACGCCGTGGCTACACCTTC
clone_size: NA
d_call: NA
v_call: TRBV19
cdr3_length: 15
j_call: TRBJ1-2

cdr3_aa: CASSLSPGVAEQFF
cdr3_nt: TGTGCCAGCAGCTTAAGCCCCGGGGTCGCTGAGCAGTTCTTC
clone_size: NA
d_call: NA
v_call: TRBV7-2
cdr3_length: 14
j_call: TRBJ2-1

cdr3_aa: CASSMGQGREKLFF
cdr3_nt: TGTGCCAGTAGTATGGGACAGGGGAGAGAAAAACTGTTTTTT
clone_size: NA
d_call: TRBD1
v_call: TRBV19
cdr3_length: 14
j_call: TRBJ1-4

cdr3_aa: CASSLRGAEAFF
cdr3_nt: TGTGCCAGCAGCTTGCGGGGAGCCGAAGCTTTCTTT
clone_size: NA
d_call: NA
v_call: TRBV7-9
cdr3_length: 12
j_call: TRBJ1-1

cdr3_aa: CASSLGDTPLHF
cdr3_nt: TGTGCCAGCAGCCTTGGGGACACCCCTCTGCATTTT
clone_size: few
d_call: NA
v_call: TRBV7-9
cdr3_length: 12
j_call: TRBJ1-5

cdr3_aa: CASSLVGASNQPQHF
cdr3_nt: TGCGCCAGCAGCTTGGTAGGGGCAAGCAATCAGCCCCAGCATTTT
clone_size: NA
d_call: NA
v_call: TRBV5-1
cdr3_length: 15
j_call: TRBJ1-5